The following is a T cell receptor beta chain sequence with its context. The data derive from a study of blood T cell repertoires in COVID-19. Study details: Whether acute or convalescent, the COVID-19 samples came from the United States, Italy and Spain.

The data were produced by immunoSEQ multiplex PCR, yet TCRdb's version contains in-frame clones alone and is incomplete. The repertoire includes over 250,000 clones, 70% to 80% of them detected once, and around 3.4% sits in the top ten. Looked up from germline, CDR1 is SGHTA and CDR2 is FQGNSA. V shed 4 bases and J shed 4 bases, with 13 bases lying between them. The CDR3 is 14 residues long. The chain is built from TRBV7-2 and TRBJ1-1; D gene uncertain. The TCR was taken from a woman older than 75 with acute or convalescent COVID-19. The specimen was peripheral blood. Here the CDR3 DNA reads TGTGCCAGCAGCTCTTCCAGGTTTATCACTGAAGCTTTCTTT. This gives the protein CASSSSRFITEAFF.